The 21 T cell receptor beta chains below come from one sample, sequenced in a study of CD8+CD57+ T cells in acquired aplastic anemia (dated 2018 in TCRdb). Instrument on record: Illumina HiSeq 2000. Genomic DNA was used as template for profiling of TCR beta VDJ combinations and CDR3 sequences. TCRdb ran its own pipeline on the public reads, namely fastp trimming at Q25 and MiXCR clone calling, and kept in-frame beta chains. Every entry covers one CDR3 protein and lists the most common genes and DNA from its rows. For this sample there are about 260,000 distinct CDR3 sequences; about 80% appear just once. The ten largest clones represent roughly two fifths of the sample. Flow cytometry had shown CD8+CD57+ cell expansion in the patients selected for sequencing. The sequenced sample was sorted CD4+, CD8+, or CD8+CD57+ T cells (not recorded which) from PBMCs. The origin of the receptors is a human donor with aplastic anemia.

In the case of this clonotype: The missing conserved phenylalanine or tryptophan at the end of this CDR3 makes a read error likely. The V and J genes are TRBV12-3 or TRBV12-4 and TRBJ1-5; the D is unclear. The CDR3 has 11 residues. Trimming removed 6 bases from V and 9 bases from J, with 9 bases in between. The CDR3 spells CASSNVGPQHY. As DNA, the CDR3 is TGTGCCAGCAGCAACGTCGGGCCCCAGCATTAT.

This clonotype showed up just a few times. The chain combines TRBV25-1 with TRBJ1-1; D unresolved. Germline V gene lookup returns CDR1 MGHDK and CDR2 SYGVNS. The CDR3 covers 12 residues. The germline V and J ends were trimmed by 4 bases and 1 base, with 4 bases remaining between them. The CDR3 DNA reads as TGTGCCAGCAGTGGACAGAACACTGAAGCTTTCTTT. Amino acid sequence: CASSGQNTEAFF.

The chain carries TRBV19 and TRBJ2-1; the D gene could be TRBD1 or TRBD2 (5 bases each). This CDR3 spans 14 amino acids. The germline V and J ends were trimmed by 3 bases and 9 bases, with 15 bases remaining between them. CDR1 and CDR2 from the germline V gene are LNHDA and SQIVND (reference sequence). The CDR3: CASSITRGTTEQFF. The CDR3 DNA follows: TGTGCCAGTAGTATCACTAGGGGAACTACTGAGCAGTTCTTC.

This clonotype showed up just once. Since the CDR3 does not end with the conserved phenylalanine or tryptophan, this likely comes from a read error. Because the CDR3's place on the DNA is in doubt, the DNA is left out and the CDR3 is given as listed by TCRdb. The chain carries TRBV7-8 and TRBJ2-3; TRBD2, the table's D call, was not compared with the DNA. Germline loops: CDR1 SGHVS, CDR2 FQNEAQ. With termini counted, the CDR3 has 13 amino acids. CDR3 protein: CASSLGGGHDTHC.

The CDR3 here is CASSRDGNYNDQYF. The CDR3 DNA reads as TGTGCCAGCAGCCGAGACGGCAACTACAATGACCAGTACTTC. This chain links TRBV14 with TRBJ2-5; no clear D gene. The length of the CDR3 is 14 residues. Germline values: CDR1 SGHDN, CDR2 FVKESK. V was trimmed by 4 bases and J by 10 bases, leaving 19 bases between them.

V usage is TRBV7-8 and J usage is TRBJ2-7, with 7 bases fitting TRBD1. Trimming removed 3 bases from V and 1 base from J; junction bases left unmatched: 15. The CDR3 is 18 residues long. Looked up from germline, CDR1 is SGHVS and CDR2 is FQNEAQ. Here the CDR3 reads CASSFHRDGTAHSYEQYV. CDR3 bases: TGTGCCAGCAGCTTTCATCGAGACGGGACAGCGCATTCCTACGAGCAGTACGTC.

This CDR3 reads CASSFIPGGPTETQYF. For the CDR3, the DNA is TGTGCCAGCAGCTTTATTCCAGGGGGCCCAACAGAGACCCAGTACTTC. The chain employs TRBV7-3 and TRBJ2-5; 8 positions match TRBD1. V was pared by 3 bases and J by 4 bases, with 10 bases of the junction left unmatched. Germline V gene lookup returns CDR1 SGHTA and CDR2 FQGTGA. The CDR3 runs 16 residues.

This clonotype was observed a single time. The CDR3 DNA reads as TGTGCCAGCAGCCAAGCGGGAGGGGGAGCCTACGAGCAGTACTTC. Translation: CASSQAGGGAYEQYF. The chain carries TRBV11-2 and TRBJ2-7, with 10 bases matching TRBD2. The V gene's germline CDR1 is SGHAT and CDR2 FQNNGV. The CDR3 is 15 residues long. Trimming at V came to 5 bases and at J to 2 bases, leaving 6 bases not matched to a gene.

A remark on this clonotype: Mismatch with germline at one junction end may stem from a read error. This chain connects TRBV6-2 or TRBV6-3 to TRBJ2-7; 9 bases align to TRBD2. Germline V lookup: CDR1 MNHEY, CDR2 SVGEGT. This CDR3 comprises 18 residues. CDR3 in DNA: TGTGCCAGCAATTACTCGTTTGCTAGCGGGAAAAGCTCCTACGAGCAGTACTTC. It encodes CASNYSFASGKSSYEQYF.

This clonotype was seen once. V gene TRBV7-9 combines with J gene TRBJ2-7, with 7 bases matching TRBD2. V gave up 5 bases and J gave up 1 base; unmatched junction bases: 17. This CDR3 contains 18 residues. From germline, CDR1 is SEHNR and CDR2 FQNEAQ (reference sequence). CDR3 in DNA: TGTGCCAGCAGCAACCATCCAGACGGGAGGTCCCTTTCCTACGAGCAGTACGTC. Amino acid sequence: CASSNHPDGRSLSYEQYV.

On this clonotype itself: No conserved phenylalanine or tryptophan is present at the end of the CDR3, so a read error is the likely explanation. The chain carries TRBV7-9 and TRBJ2-3; D is unresolved. Germline assignment: CDR1 SEHNR and CDR2 FQNEAQ (reference sequence). The CDR3 runs to 12 residues. In nucleotides, the CDR3 is TGTTCCAGCAGCGTACGGTCTGAAACGCAGTATCTT. Its translation is CSSSVRSETQYL.

Notes on this clonotype: Sequence at one end of the junction differs from germline and may be a read error. This chain uses TRBV7-3 with TRBJ2-7, with a weak D call TRBD2 (6 bases). This CDR3 comprises 14 residues. The germline CDR1 and CDR2 sequences are SGHTA and FQGTGA. The CDR3 DNA reads TGTGCCAGCAGCTTGGATCCAGGCGGGAAAGCGCTTTCCTTC. This translates into CASSLDPGGKALSF.

V is TRBV13 and J is TRBJ2-7; no definite D call. Germline values: CDR1 PRHDT, CDR2 FYEKMQ (reference sequence). This CDR3 is 13 amino acids long. The V and J ends lost 7 bases and 3 bases respectively, with 13 bases between them. The CDR3 nucleotides read TGTGCCAGCAAGTCAGTGATCGGCTACGAGCAGTACGTC. Translation gives CASKSVIGYEQYV.

This clonotype was recorded only once. A read error may produce the germline difference seen at one junction end. V is TRBV9 and J is TRBJ1-4; D remains unclear. The CDR3 contains 17 residues. Per the germline V gene, CDR1 is SGDLS and CDR2 is YYNGEE. The CDR3 region has the DNA TGTGCCATCAGCGTAGCTTCAGATACGCAGAATATTGAAAAACTGTTTTTT. This gives the protein CAISVASDTQNIEKLFF. Together with reference TRBV9 and TRBJ1-4, the CDR3 gives the full variable domain: DSGVTQTPKHLITATGQRVTLRCSPRSGDLSVYWYQQSLDQGLQFLIQYYNGEERAKGNILERFSAQQFPDLHSELNLSSLELGDSALYFCAISVASDTQNIEKLFFGSGTQLSVL.

This clonotype was seen a single time. This CDR3 is missing its conserved last phenylalanine or tryptophan, likely due to a read error. CDR3 amino acids: CASSLSSARNQPQHL. CDR3 DNA: TGTGCCAGCAGCTTAAGTAGCGCGAGAAATCAGCCCCAGCATCTT. The chain couples TRBV5-4 to TRBJ1-5; D ambiguous. The CDR3 runs to 15 residues. Germline V gene data show CDR1 as SGHNT and CDR2 as YYREEE (reference sequence). The V and J ends lost 2 bases and 4 bases respectively, with 13 bases between them.

The V gene is TRBV6-1, the J gene TRBJ2-1, with a weak D call TRBD2 (6 bases). The CDR3 is 13 residues long. Germline V gene data show CDR1 as MNHNS and CDR2 as SASEGT. The V and J ends lost 6 bases and 1 base respectively, with 7 bases between them. CDR3 DNA: TGTGCCAGCAGGAGCGGGTCCTACAATGAGCAGTTCTTC. As protein: CASRSGSYNEQFF.

Concerning this clonotype itself: The CDR3 end shows no conserved phenylalanine or tryptophan, and so a read error is likely. No DNA is shown, since the ends of the CDR3 on it are uncertain; the CDR3 is the one TCRdb lists. This chain connects TRBV7-8 to TRBJ2-5. The CDR3 has 12 amino acids, counting both end residues. The germline gives CDR1 SGHVS, CDR2 FQNEAQ. This CDR3 is CASSAVTQTQNI.

This clonotype appeared many times. Just one base apart from a much larger clone, this may be a read error. This chain joins TRBV7-9 and TRBJ1-1, with D maybe TRBD1 (5 bases). The V end was cut by 3 bases, the J end by 13 bases, with 24 bases between. This CDR3 region has 15 residues. The germline CDR1 and CDR2 sequences are SEHNR and FQNEAQ (reference sequence). CDR3 coding DNA: TGTGCCAGCAGCTTTCAAAGAAGCGGGGGGAGCGATGATTTCTTT. This encodes CASSFQRSGGSDDFF.

In this sample, this clonotype turned up a few times. The rearrangement joins TRBV19 to TRBJ2-1; TRBD2 agrees at 10 bases. V shed 11 bases, J shed 5 bases, and the junction held 12 bases outside the gene matches. Germline V lookup: CDR1 LNHDA, CDR2 SQIVND (reference sequence). The CDR3 has 15 amino acids. CDR3 sequence (DNA): TGTGCCTCAGGACTCACTAGCGGGACCCACAATGAGCAGTTCTTC. It specifies CASGLTSGTHNEQFF.

Concerning this clonotype: Lacking the conserved final phenylalanine or tryptophan, this CDR3 likely reflects a read error. This chain connects TRBV24-1 to TRBJ2-5, with D possibly TRBD2 on 5 matching bases. Germline CDR1 reads KGHDR; CDR2 reads SFDVKD. The CDR3 loop spans 13 amino acids. CDR3 sequence: CATSLRGQETQYS. In DNA form, the CDR3 reads TGTGCCACCAGCCTCCGAGGGCAAGAGACTCAGTACAGC.

CDR3 bases: TGTGCCAGCAGCTTAGCTCGAGGCCCCACAGCGCATTCTTACGAGCAGTACGTC. Protein: CASSLARGPTAHSYEQYV. The chain is built from TRBV7-2 and TRBJ2-7, with D unresolved. Germline loops: CDR1 SGHTA, CDR2 FQGNSA. V dropped 0 bases and J dropped 4 bases, with 22 bases sitting between them. The CDR3 extends over 18 amino acids.